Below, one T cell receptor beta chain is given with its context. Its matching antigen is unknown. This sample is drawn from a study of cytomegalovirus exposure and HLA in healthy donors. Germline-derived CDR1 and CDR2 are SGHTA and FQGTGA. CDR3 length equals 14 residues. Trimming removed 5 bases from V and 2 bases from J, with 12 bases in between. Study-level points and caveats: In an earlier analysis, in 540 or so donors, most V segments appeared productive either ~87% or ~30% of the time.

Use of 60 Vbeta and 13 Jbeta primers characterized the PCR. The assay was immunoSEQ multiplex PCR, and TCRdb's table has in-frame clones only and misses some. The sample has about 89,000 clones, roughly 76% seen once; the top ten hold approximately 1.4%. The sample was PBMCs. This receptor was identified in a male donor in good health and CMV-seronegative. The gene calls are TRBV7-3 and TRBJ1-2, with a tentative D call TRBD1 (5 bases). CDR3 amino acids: CASSPPDSNYGYTF. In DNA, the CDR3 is TGTGCCAGCAGCCCTCCCGACAGCAACTATGGCTACACCTTC.